The T cell receptor beta chain under discussion was sequenced for a study of CD8 T cells in ankylosing spondylitis. One entry per CDR3 protein results from TCRdb running MiXCR on the 5' RACE reads. The table records around 250,000 distinct CDR3 sequences, over 8.5% of them present only once. The study's findings and limits: Made up of fewer than ten highly homologous variants, a TCR beta motif appeared characteristic of ankylosing spondylitis blood.

This clonotype has a handful of counts. Its specificity is unknown. V was shortened by 3 bases and J by 8 bases, with 10 bases between the two germline ends. The CDR3 spans 13 residues. Input material: blood, either unsorted or a sorted T cell fraction (not recorded which). The clonotype was recovered from a male donor with ankylosing spondylitis or in good health (not recorded which). V is TRBV12-3 or TRBV12-4 and J is TRBJ1-4; no clear D. The CDR3: CASSFEGGEKLFF. The CDR3 bases are TGTGCCAGCAGTTTTGAGGGAGGAGAAAAACTGTTTTTT.